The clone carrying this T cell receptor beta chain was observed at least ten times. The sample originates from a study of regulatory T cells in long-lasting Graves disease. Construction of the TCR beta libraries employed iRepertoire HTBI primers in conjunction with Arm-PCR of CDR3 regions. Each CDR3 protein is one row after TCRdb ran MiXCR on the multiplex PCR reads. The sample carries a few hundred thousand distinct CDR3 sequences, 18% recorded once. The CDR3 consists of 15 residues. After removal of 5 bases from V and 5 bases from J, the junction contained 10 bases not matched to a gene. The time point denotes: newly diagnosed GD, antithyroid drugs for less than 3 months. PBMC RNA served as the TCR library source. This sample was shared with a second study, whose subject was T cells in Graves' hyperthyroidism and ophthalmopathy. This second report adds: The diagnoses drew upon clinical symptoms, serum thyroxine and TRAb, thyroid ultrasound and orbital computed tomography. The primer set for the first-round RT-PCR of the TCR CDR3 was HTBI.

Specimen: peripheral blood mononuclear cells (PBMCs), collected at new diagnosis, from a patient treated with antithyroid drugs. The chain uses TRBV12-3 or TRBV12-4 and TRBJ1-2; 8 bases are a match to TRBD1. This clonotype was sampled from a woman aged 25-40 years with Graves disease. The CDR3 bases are TGTGCCAGCAGTCCGCTTGTAGGGACAGGATATGGCTACACCTTC. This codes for CASSPLVGTGYGYTF.